This TCR beta chain was found in a study of blood T cells in healthy people across ages. This clonotype showed up just a few times. Its antigen remains unidentified. Next came a second PCR, run for roughly 6 to 11 cycles, which used a sample-barcoded 5' primer along with a J-beta primer mix. TCRdb recomputed calls from the 5' RACE reads with MiXCR, one row per CDR3 protein. The table shows hundreds of thousands of distinct CDR3 sequences, with 40% to 45% occurring only once. Study-level findings and limits: Since the PBMCs were unsorted, naive and antigen-experienced cells could not be conclusively compared.

The CDR3 sequence is 15 residues long. Germline CDR1 DFQATT, CDR2 SNEGSKA (reference sequence). Trimming pared 6 bases from V and 4 bases from J, leaving 20 bases between. The sample taken for sequencing was blood. V and J are TRBV20-1 and TRBJ2-3, with D possibly being TRBD1 or TRBD2 (5 bases each). This sequence was found in a man older than 75 in good health. As DNA, the CDR3 is TGCAGTGCCAGGGTTCCGCAGCGGCCCCCAGATACGCAGTATTTT. Translated, it gives CSARVPQRPPDTQYF.